Presented here are 22 T cell receptor beta chains from one specimen sequenced in a study of blood T cell repertoires in COVID-19. Only in-frame clones appear in the TCRdb table, and some are missing; sequencing was by immunoSEQ multiplex PCR. The data hold fewer than 350,000 clones, with 85% observed a single time. The source material was PBMCs or T cells enriched from blood (not recorded which). These receptors all come from a woman aged 50 to 65 who had recovered from COVID-19.

The chain is built from TRBV4-3 and TRBJ1-2; 7 bases align to TRBD1. This CDR3 is built from 16 residues. Looked up from germline, CDR1 is LGHNA and CDR2 is YSLEER. Germline trimming cut 0 bases from V and 4 bases from J; bases unmatched to any gene: 8. The CDR3 DNA follows: TGCGCCAGCAGCCAAGATTGGGGACAGCGATCCTATGGCTACACCTTC. It codes for CASSQDWGQRSYGYTF.

The chain uses TRBV11-2 and TRBJ1-4, with 7 bases identical to TRBD1. Germline-derived CDR1 and CDR2 are SGHAT and FQNNGV. Germline trimming cut 3 bases from V and 3 bases from J; bases unmatched to any gene: 4. This CDR3 region has 15 residues. The DNA of the CDR3 is TGTGCCAGCAGCTTGAACAGGGGCGCTAATGAAAAACTGTTTTTT. Protein product: CASSLNRGANEKLFF.

V and J are TRBV11-2 and TRBJ2-5; D perhaps matches TRBD2 (5 bases). There are 16 residues in the CDR3. From germline, CDR1 is SGHAT and CDR2 FQNNGV. V dropped 2 bases and J dropped 2 bases, with 15 bases sitting between them. The CDR3: CASSLSRTTIQETQYF. The CDR3 bases are TGTGCCAGCAGCTTATCCAGGACGACTATACAAGAGACCCAGTACTTC.

This chain uses TRBV5-6 with TRBJ2-7; no firm D call. The CDR3 is made up of 12 amino acids. Germline V gene data show CDR1 as SGHDT and CDR2 as YYEEEE. V gave up 0 bases and J gave up 3 bases, with 4 bases separating them. In DNA, the CDR3 is TGTGCCAGCAGCTTGGCCAGCTACGAGCAGTACTTC. Amino acids: CASSLASYEQYF. Looking up the rest from reference TRBV5-6 and TRBJ2-7 gives the full variable domain: DAGVTQSPTHLIKTRGQQVTLRCSPKSGHDTVSWYQQALGQGPQFIFQYYEEEERQRGNFPDRFSGHQFPNYSSELNVNALLLGDSALYLCASSLASYEQYFGPGTRLTVT.

V usage is TRBV5-1 and J usage is TRBJ2-7, with TRBD2 identical over 8 bases. CDR1 is SGHRS and CDR2 is YFSETQ in the germline V gene. The V segment lost 4 bases and the J segment 0 bases; nucleotides outside the gene matches: 6. The CDR3 is 15 residues long. CDR3 sequence (DNA): TGCGCCAGCAGCCCGAGGAGCGGGAGCTCCTACGAGCAGTACTTC. Translated, it gives CASSPRSGSSYEQYF. Supplemented by reference TRBV5-1 and TRBJ2-7, the full variable domain reads KAGVTQTPRYLIKTRGQQVTLSCSPISGHRSVSWYQQTPGQGLQFLFEYFSETQRNKGNFPGRFSGRQFSNSRSEMNVSTLELGDSALYLCASSPRSGSSYEQYFGPGTRLTVT.

The rearrangement uses TRBV29-1 and TRBJ1-1; 7 bases align to TRBD1. There are 13 residues in the CDR3. V was pared by 3 bases and J by 1 base, with 2 bases of the junction left unmatched. Germline CDR1 and CDR2: SQVTM and ANQGSEA. CDR3 DNA: TGCAGCGTTGAGGGACAGCCGAACACTGAAGCTTTCTTT. As protein: CSVEGQPNTEAFF.

This chain connects TRBV18 to TRBJ1-5; D uncertain. CDR1 is KGHSH and CDR2 is LQKENI in the germline V gene. The CDR3 covers 13 residues. V was shortened by 3 bases and J by 5 bases, with 8 bases between the two germline ends. CDR3 DNA sequence: TGTGCCAGCTCACCGAACATTGATCAGCCCCAGCATTTT. Translated, it gives CASSPNIDQPQHF.

The CDR3 protein is CASSLRGDIYEQYF. CDR3 nucleotide sequence: TGTGCCAGCAGCTTACGAGGGGACATCTACGAGCAGTACTTC. V is TRBV7-2 and J is TRBJ2-7; tentatively, D is TRBD1 (6 bases). The germline V gene encodes CDR1 SGHTA and CDR2 FQGNSA. CDR3 length: 14 residues. V dropped 2 bases and J dropped 3 bases, with 11 bases sitting between them.

The chain couples TRBV10-3 to TRBJ2-3, with 12 bases that match TRBD2. The CDR3 consists of 15 residues. The trim removed 8 bases at V and 2 bases at J, leaving 5 bases unmatched. Germline CDR1 is ENHRY and CDR2 is SYGVKD. The CDR3 DNA reads TGTGCCATCGCCGGACTAGCGGGAATCACAGATACGCAGTATTTT. Translated: CAIAGLAGITDTQYF.

This clone was seen a single time. The chain joins TRBV9 to TRBJ2-1, with 7 bases fitting TRBD1. CDR1 and CDR2 from the germline V gene are SGDLS and YYNGEE. CDR3 length: 15 residues. The V segment lost 0 bases and the J segment 2 bases; nucleotides outside the gene matches: 2. CDR3 sequence: CASSVVGTAYNEQFF. CDR3 DNA sequence: TGTGCCAGCAGCGTAGTTGGGACAGCCTACAATGAGCAGTTCTTC. The full variable domain, its missing parts supplied by reference TRBV9 and TRBJ2-1, is DSGVTQTPKHLITATGQRVTLRCSPRSGDLSVYWYQQSLDQGLQFLIQYYNGEERAKGNILERFSAQQFPDLHSELNLSSLELGDSALYFCASSVVGTAYNEQFFGPGTRLTVL.

The chain is built from TRBV7-9 and TRBJ1-1; D uncertain. The CDR3 loop spans 15 amino acids. The V end lost 0 bases, the J end lost 11 bases, and 19 bases lay between the germline ends. The germline V gene encodes CDR1 SEHNR and CDR2 FQNEAQ (reference sequence). CDR3 sequence reads: CASSLAMDGGVPAFF. CDR3 bases: TGTGCCAGCAGCTTAGCGATGGATGGCGGTGTACCGGCTTTCTTT.

The chain joins TRBV7-9 to TRBJ2-1; 7 positions match TRBD1. The CDR3 totals 18 residues. Germline loops: CDR1 SEHNR, CDR2 FQNEAQ (reference sequence). The trim removed 1 base at V and 5 bases at J, leaving 14 bases unmatched. As DNA, the CDR3 is TGTGCCAGCAGCTTAGGGGGCCCCACAGGGGTAAGGAACAATGAGCAGTTCTTC. Its protein is CASSLGGPTGVRNNEQFF.

The V and J genes are TRBV5-1 and TRBJ1-4, with D perhaps TRBD1 (5 bases). Trimming stripped 0 bases from V and 2 bases from J, with 8 bases between. Per the germline V gene, CDR1 is SGHRS and CDR2 is YFSETQ. CDR3 size: 15 residues. The CDR3 sequence: CASSLATATNEKLFF. The CDR3, as DNA: TGCGCCAGCAGCTTGGCGACAGCCACTAATGAAAAACTGTTTTTT.

This CDR3 is CASSGGRRNSPLHF. As DNA, the CDR3 is TGTGCCAGCAGTGGCGGTCGGCGGAATTCACCCCTCCACTTT. The V and J genes are TRBV6-2 or TRBV6-3 and TRBJ1-6; D unclear. Between the trimmed V and J ends, which lost 5 bases and 7 bases, there was a span of 12 bases. Per the germline V gene, CDR1 is MNHEY and CDR2 is SVGEGT. The CDR3 runs 14 residues.

This clone was picked up many times. This chain links TRBV4-2 with TRBJ2-1; TRBD2 aligns across 10 bases. CDR1 LGHNA and CDR2 YNFKEQ come from the germline V gene. The CDR3 contains 15 residues. Unmatched junction bases numbered 8, after V lost 3 bases and J lost 9 bases. In DNA, the CDR3 is TGTGCCAGCAGCCAGGTGAGCGGGGGGGCCCCTGAGCAGTTCTTC. The encoded protein is CASSQVSGGAPEQFF.

The rearrangement joins TRBV28 to TRBJ1-1, with a possible D match to TRBD1 (5 bases). Trimming took off 1 base at V and 4 bases at J, with 10 bases between the two ends. Germline values: CDR1 MDHEN, CDR2 SYDVKM. The CDR3 is 14 residues long. In nucleotides, the CDR3 is TGTGCCAGCAGTTTATTACCCGGGGGCACTGAAGCTTTCTTT. This translates into CASSLLPGGTEAFF.

The chain recombines TRBV5-6 with TRBJ2-7; 8 bases agree with TRBD1. Germline CDR1 reads SGHDT; CDR2 reads YYEEEE. The CDR3 has 16 residues. Trimming took 4 bases from V and 3 from J; bases not matched to a gene: 12. CDR3: CASSPPAGQDIYEQYF. The CDR3 DNA reads as TGTGCCAGCAGCCCCCCGGCGGGACAGGACATCTACGAGCAGTACTTC. The full variable domain, in which reference TRBV5-6 and TRBJ2-7 provide the parts outside the CDR3, is DAGVTQSPTHLIKTRGQQVTLRCSPKSGHDTVSWYQQALGQGPQFIFQYYEEEERQRGNFPDRFSGHQFPNYSSELNVNALLLGDSALYLCASSPPAGQDIYEQYFGPGTRLTVT.

The V gene is TRBV7-8, the J gene TRBJ1-1; D gene ambiguous. Germline V lookup: CDR1 SGHVS, CDR2 FQNEAQ. The CDR3 sequence is 13 residues long. Trimming removed 5 bases at V and 5 bases at J, with 12 bases between. This CDR3 reads CASSPVRETEAFF. The CDR3 bases are TGTGCCAGCAGCCCAGTGAGGGAGACTGAAGCTTTCTTT.

This chain joins TRBV5-4 and TRBJ2-5; TRBD1 agrees at 7 bases. The V segment lost 0 bases and the J segment 2 bases; nucleotides outside the gene matches: 7. The CDR3 covers 16 residues. Germline-derived CDR1 and CDR2 are SGHNT and YYREEE (reference sequence). CDR3 protein: CASSLGGTVGQETQYF. In DNA form, the CDR3 reads TGTGCCAGCAGCTTGGGGGGGACAGTGGGACAAGAGACCCAGTACTTC.

The rearrangement uses TRBV11-2 and TRBJ1-1, with 10 bases identical to TRBD1. The CDR3 runs to 14 residues. Germline V gene sequence: CDR1 SGHAT, CDR2 FQNNGV. The V and J ends lost 5 bases and 4 bases, in that order; junction bases with no gene match: 4. The DNA of the CDR3 is TGTGCCAGCAGCCCCGGGACAGGGGCCACTGAAGCTTTCTTT. The encoded protein is CASSPGTGATEAFF.

This clone was observed a single time. The rearrangement uses TRBV18 and TRBJ1-5; weak D call: TRBD1 (5 bases). V was pared by 6 bases and J by 2 bases, with 11 bases between. The germline gives CDR1 KGHSH, CDR2 LQKENI. This CDR3 region has 14 residues. The DNA for the CDR3 is TGTGCCAGCTCCTCAGGGCGAGGCAATCAGCCCCAGCATTTT. The encoded protein is CASSSGRGNQPQHF. Complete variable domain (other parts from reference TRBV18 and TRBJ1-5): NAGVMQNPRHLVRRRGQEARLRCSPMKGHSHVYWYRQLPEEGLKFMVYLQKENIIDESGMPKERFSAEFPKEGPSILRIQQVVRGDSAAYFCASSSGRGNQPQHFGDGTRLSIL.

The gene calls are TRBV3-1 (or the pseudogene TRBV3-2) and TRBJ2-3; 13 bases are a match to TRBD2. Germline V gene data show CDR1 as LGHDT and CDR2 as YNNKEL (reference sequence). V was clipped by 4 bases and J by 4 bases; unmatched bases: 5. CDR3 size: 16 residues. As DNA, the CDR3 is TGTGCCAGCAGCCCACGACTAGCGGGAGGATCAGATACGCAGTATTTT. Translation gives CASSPRLAGGSDTQYF.